This entry lists 16 T cell receptor beta chains sequenced from one sample in a study of blood T cells in healthy people across ages. A second PCR, run for about 7 to 11 cycles, used a sample-barcoded 5' primer plus a J-beta primer mix. MiXCR was run by TCRdb on the 5' RACE reads, yielding one entry per CDR3 protein. The data contain about 620,000 distinct CDR3 sequences, over 40% of them singletons. The sample consisted of blood. These receptors were taken from a woman of 80 years or more in good health.

J is TRBJ2-7 and V is TRBV7-9; D is undetermined. V lost 1 base, J lost 6 bases, and 7 bases lay in between. CDR1 is SEHNR and CDR2 is FQNEAQ in the germline V gene (reference sequence). The CDR3 consists of 12 residues. The CDR3, as DNA: TGTGCCAGCAGCTTAGGCTCTATCGAGCAGTACTTC. Translating it yields CASSLGSIEQYF.

This clonotype was seen a single time. DNA for the CDR3: TGTGCCAGCAGTTACTCCCTTGTGCGAGCCTACGAGCAGTACTTC. It translates to CASSYSLVRAYEQYF. The chain has TRBV6-6 and TRBJ2-7, with D unresolved. CDR1 and CDR2 from the germline V gene are MNHNY and SVGAGI (reference sequence). The CDR3 runs to 15 residues. Trimming removed 0 bases at V and 2 bases at J, with 11 bases between.

This clonotype has only a few counts. The V and J genes are TRBV3-1 and TRBJ2-2; 12 bases map to TRBD2. CDR1 is LGHDT, CDR2 YNNKEL, per germline (reference sequence). The CDR3 length is 16 residues. The V gene end was trimmed by 1 base and the J gene end by 7 bases; junction bases not matched to a gene: 4. This CDR3 is CASSQGLAGVHGELFF. CDR3 sequence (DNA): TGTGCCAGCAGCCAAGGACTAGCGGGAGTACACGGGGAGCTGTTTTTT.

The chain combines TRBV6-2 or TRBV6-3 with TRBJ2-7, with TRBD1 matching 7 bases. The CDR3 sequence is 13 residues long. Unmatched junction bases numbered 7, after V lost 8 bases and J lost 3 bases. CDR1 and CDR2 from the germline V gene are MNHEY and SVGEGT. Here the CDR3 reads CASYRQGDYEQYF. The CDR3 coding sequence is TGTGCCAGCTATCGACAGGGAGACTACGAGCAGTACTTC.

In its sample, this clonotype was seen a few times. The rearrangement links TRBV5-5 to TRBJ2-7, with 8 bases identical to TRBD2. From germline, CDR1 is SGHKS and CDR2 YYEKEE (reference sequence). Losses at the gene ends were 0 bases for V and 7 bases for J; bases not matched to a gene: 3. The CDR3 totals 13 residues. CDR3 loop: CASSLGLAQEQYF. CDR3 in DNA: TGTGCCAGCAGCTTGGGACTAGCGCAAGAGCAGTACTTC.

This rearrangement joins TRBV20-1 to TRBJ2-1; tentatively, D is TRBD2 (5 bases). The CDR3 runs 14 residues. Germline loops: CDR1 DFQATT, CDR2 SNEGSKA (reference sequence). V lost 0 bases and J lost 5, with 11 bases in between. CDR3 DNA sequence: TGCAGTGCTAGAGACCGGACTTCCAACAATGAGCAGTTCTTC. Protein product: CSARDRTSNNEQFF.

This clonotype has more than one count but fewer than ten. The CDR3 reads CASSFPLTGLRFF. The CDR3 region has the DNA TGTGCCAGCAGCTTCCCCCTCACGGGCCTGAGGTTCTTC. V gene TRBV11-2 combines with J gene TRBJ2-1; D not resolved. Trimming pared 3 bases from V and 15 bases from J, leaving 18 bases between. Germline CDR1 reads SGHAT; CDR2 reads FQNNGV. The CDR3 consists of 13 residues.

This clonotype is a singleton in its sample. With a much larger clone just one base away, this may be a read error. The chain couples TRBV7-2 to TRBJ2-1; weak D call: TRBD1 (6 bases). Germline values: CDR1 SGHTA, CDR2 FQGNSA. This CDR3 has 15 amino acids. CDR3 region: CASSFRGLGYSEQFF. The CDR3 nucleotides are TGTGCCAGCAGCTTCAGGGGTCTGGGGTACAGTGAGCAGTTCTTC.

The V gene is TRBV27, the J gene TRBJ2-7; no firm D call. Trimming pared 6 bases from V and 1 base from J, leaving 16 bases between. Per the germline V gene, CDR1 is MNHEY and CDR2 is SMNVEV (reference sequence). The CDR3 loop spans 15 amino acids. CDR3 in DNA: TGTGCCAGCAGCAACGCCGCGGTGGGGTCCTACGAGCAGTACTTC. Residues: CASSNAAVGSYEQYF.

The sample holds a few counts of this clonotype. The CDR3 DNA reads TGTGCCAGCAGTTTAGGGACAGGGATCGGGGAGCTGTTTTTT. Translation: CASSLGTGIGELFF. The chain has TRBV28 and TRBJ2-2, with 9 bases that match TRBD1. Per germline, CDR1 MDHEN and CDR2 SYDVKM. This CDR3 region has 14 residues. With 2 bases clipped from V and 7 bases from J, the junction kept 2 bases outside the gene matches.

This clonotype was recorded many times. V usage is TRBV20-1 and J usage is TRBJ2-7; 9 bases match TRBD2. J was trimmed by 4 bases and V by 3 bases; bases with no gene match: 7. CDR3 size: 14 residues. Germline CDR1 is DFQATT and CDR2 is SNEGSKA (reference sequence). CDR3 in amino acids: CSARRREGIYEQYF. DNA for the CDR3: TGCAGTGCTAGGCGGCGGGAGGGCATTTACGAGCAGTACTTC.

The table lists this clonotype with many counts. The V call is TRBV2, the J call TRBJ2-4; the D gene is possibly TRBD1 (6 bases). With 3 bases removed from V and 1 base from J, the gap between germline ends came to 7 bases. The CDR3 extends over 14 amino acids. Germline V gene sequence: CDR1 SNHLY, CDR2 FYNNEI. The CDR3 protein is CASSERGAKNIQYF. The CDR3 region has the DNA TGTGCCAGCAGTGAGAGGGGGGCCAAAAACATTCAGTACTTC.

The chain couples TRBV11-2 to TRBJ1-2; a possible D gene is TRBD1 (6 bases). Trimming took off 6 bases at V and 3 bases at J, with 14 bases between the two ends. CDR3 size: 14 residues. Germline lookup yields CDR1 SGHAT and CDR2 FQNNGV. DNA of the CDR3: TGTGCCAGCAGTCCCGGGGGGCAGGACTATGGCTACACCTTC. As protein: CASSPGGQDYGYTF.

This chain connects TRBV7-9 to TRBJ1-5; no definite D call. The CDR3 loop spans 15 amino acids. Deletions cut 3 bases from V and 1 base from J, with 10 bases between. CDR1 and CDR2 (germline): SEHNR, FQNEAQ (reference sequence). Written as DNA, the CDR3 is TGTGCCAGCAGCTTGGAGGGAGGGAGCAATCAGCCCCAGCATTTT. Translation: CASSLEGGSNQPQHF.

This chain uses TRBV10-3 with TRBJ2-3; no firm D call. This CDR3 spans 14 amino acids. From germline, CDR1 is ENHRY and CDR2 SYGVKD. Deletions cut 3 bases from V and 2 bases from J, with 9 bases between. CDR3 in DNA: TGTGCCATCAGTGATGGTACCTCCACAGATACGCAGTATTTT. As protein: CAISDGTSTDTQYF.

V usage is TRBV6-5 and J usage is TRBJ1-2; D remains unclear. The CDR3 totals 13 residues. The germline V gene has CDR1 MNHEY and CDR2 SVGAGI. Deletions cut 5 bases from V and 1 base from J, with 8 bases between. The CDR3, as DNA: TGTGCCAGCAGTGGCGCCAGTAACTATGGCTACACCTTC. The encoded protein is CASSGASNYGYTF.